A selection of T cell receptor beta chains follows, all from one sample in a study of blood T cells in healthy people across ages. One entry per CDR3 protein results from TCRdb running MiXCR on the 5' RACE reads. The sample records about a million distinct CDR3 sequences, 51% being singletons. The sequencing sample was made of blood. These receptors all stem from a woman aged 60-75 years in good health. The CDR3 runs from the conserved cysteine through the conserved F or W. Each record gives: V gene, clone size, J gene, D gene, CDR3 length, CDR3 DNA, CDR3 protein. D genes are given only for firm matches. Where a row states a size, it is once, few, many or the class of an expanded clone; other rows omit it.

v_gene: TRBV7-2; abundance: .; j_gene: TRBJ2-1; d_gene: .; len: 14; CDR3nt: TGTGCCAGCACCCCGACGCCGTACAGGAATGAGCAGTTCTTC; CDR3aa: CASTPTPYRNEQFF
v_gene: TRBV6-2/TRBV6-3; abundance: few; j_gene: TRBJ2-1; d_gene: TRBD2; len: 14; CDR3nt: TGTGCCAGCAGTTACGGTGATAGCGGGAAGGTCCAGTTCTTC; CDR3aa: CASSYGDSGKVQFF
v_gene: TRBV6-2/TRBV6-3; abundance: .; j_gene: TRBJ2-7; d_gene: TRBD2; len: 15; CDR3nt: TGTGCCAGCAGAAACGGACTAGCGGGAGAGGGCGAGCAGTACTTC; CDR3aa: CASRNGLAGEGEQYF
v_gene: TRBV12-3/TRBV12-4; abundance: .; j_gene: TRBJ2-3; d_gene: .; len: 14; CDR3nt: TGTGCCAGCAGTTTGGCGCTTGAGGCAGATACGCAGTATTTT; CDR3aa: CASSLALEADTQYF
v_gene: TRBV6-2/TRBV6-3; abundance: .; j_gene: TRBJ2-6; d_gene: TRBD2; len: 14; CDR3nt: TGTGCCAGCAGGCGGGGGGCAGGGGCCAACGTCCTGACTTTC; CDR3aa: CASRRGAGANVLTF
v_gene: TRBV27; abundance: few; j_gene: TRBJ2-7; d_gene: .; len: 14; CDR3nt: TGTGCCAGCAGCCCGGACAGCTCGGGGTACGAGCAGTACTTC; CDR3aa: CASSPDSSGYEQYF
v_gene: TRBV28; abundance: .; j_gene: TRBJ1-2; d_gene: .; len: 14; CDR3nt: TGTGCCAGCAACTCGGGGGGGCAGGGAGGCAGCTACACCTTC; CDR3aa: CASNSGGQGGSYTF
v_gene: TRBV3-1; abundance: .; j_gene: TRBJ2-1; d_gene: .; len: 14; CDR3nt: TGTGCCAGCAGCCAAGTCGAAGGCTACAATGAGCAGTTCTTC; CDR3aa: CASSQVEGYNEQFF
v_gene: TRBV20-1; abundance: .; j_gene: TRBJ2-1; d_gene: .; len: 15; CDR3nt: TGCAGTGCTAGACGTAGCGGGCCTAAGGGGGGTGAGCAGTTCTTC; CDR3aa: CSARRSGPKGGEQFF
v_gene: TRBV11-1; abundance: few; j_gene: TRBJ2-5; d_gene: .; len: 15; CDR3nt: TGTGCCAGCAGCCCACGGGCCCGGGGTCAAGAGACCCAGTACTTC; CDR3aa: CASSPRARGQETQYF
v_gene: TRBV20-1; abundance: .; j_gene: TRBJ1-4; d_gene: .; len: 15; CDR3nt: TGCAGTGCTAGAGATAGGACCGCAACTAATGAAAAACTGTTTTTT; CDR3aa: CSARDRTATNEKLFF
v_gene: TRBV20-1; abundance: few; j_gene: TRBJ2-1; d_gene: .; len: 13; CDR3nt: TGCAGTGCTAGAGCCCGGGCCTACAATGAGCAGTTCTTC; CDR3aa: CSARARAYNEQFF
v_gene: TRBV29-1; abundance: once; j_gene: TRBJ2-5; d_gene: .; len: 13; CDR3nt: TGCAGCGTTGATGGAGGGCCCCAAGAGACCCAGTACTTC; CDR3aa: CSVDGGPQETQYF
v_gene: TRBV7-2; abundance: .; j_gene: TRBJ2-7; d_gene: .; len: 13; CDR3nt: TGTGCCAGCAAGTCCGGGACCCTGTACGAGCAGTACTTC; CDR3aa: CASKSGTLYEQYF
v_gene: TRBV7-6; abundance: .; j_gene: TRBJ2-5; d_gene: .; len: 16; CDR3nt: TGTGCCAGCAGCTTCCCCGCCCAGTCCTTCCAAGAGACCCAGTACTTC; CDR3aa: CASSFPAQSFQETQYF
v_gene: TRBV7-8; abundance: .; j_gene: TRBJ2-3; d_gene: .; len: 15; CDR3nt: TGTGCCAGCAGCCGACTGGGGAAACGCACAGATACGCAGTATTTT; CDR3aa: CASSRLGKRTDTQYF
v_gene: TRBV27; abundance: few; j_gene: TRBJ2-7; d_gene: TRBD1; len: 17; CDR3nt: TGTGCCAGCAGTTTAGGGACAGGCCATCCGGGGCCCTACGAGCAGTACTTC; CDR3aa: CASSLGTGHPGPYEQYF
v_gene: TRBV28; abundance: .; j_gene: TRBJ2-7; d_gene: TRBD1; len: 15; CDR3nt: TGTGCCAGCAGTCGCCGGGACAGGGGCTCCTACGAGCAGTACTTC; CDR3aa: CASSRRDRGSYEQYF
v_gene: TRBV28; abundance: few; j_gene: TRBJ2-5; d_gene: .; len: 15; CDR3nt: TGTGCCAGCAGTTTATCGACAGCTTCCCAAGAGACCCAGTACTTC; CDR3aa: CASSLSTASQETQYF
v_gene: TRBV3-1; abundance: .; j_gene: TRBJ2-3; d_gene: .; len: 15; CDR3nt: TGTGCCAGCAGCCAGATCGGACAGAGCACAGATACGCAGTATTTT; CDR3aa: CASSQIGQSTDTQYF
v_gene: TRBV12-3/TRBV12-4; abundance: few; j_gene: TRBJ2-1; d_gene: .; len: 17; CDR3nt: TGTGCCAGCAGTCCCCCCAGGGGCGGGGACTTCGGGAATGAGCAGTTCTTC; CDR3aa: CASSPPRGGDFGNEQFF
v_gene: TRBV27; abundance: .; j_gene: TRBJ2-1; d_gene: .; len: 18; CDR3nt: TGTGCCAGCAGTGTCGTTGACGGGAGAGGTTTCGGATACAATGAGCAGTTCTTC; CDR3aa: CASSVVDGRGFGYNEQFF
v_gene: TRBV20-1; abundance: .; j_gene: TRBJ1-5; d_gene: .; len: 13; CDR3nt: TGCAGTGCTAGACGAGGAGATCATCAGCCCCAGCATTTT; CDR3aa: CSARRGDHQPQHF
v_gene: TRBV29-1; abundance: .; j_gene: TRBJ1-1; d_gene: .; len: 14; CDR3nt: TGCAGCGTTGAGTACAGCCCGGAGGGAACTGAAGCTTTCTTT; CDR3aa: CSVEYSPEGTEAFF
v_gene: TRBV7-2; abundance: .; j_gene: TRBJ2-5; d_gene: TRBD2; len: 15; CDR3nt: TGTGCCAGCGGCGCCAGCGGGAGGGCCAGAGAGACCCAGTACTTC; CDR3aa: CASGASGRARETQYF
v_gene: TRBV29-1; abundance: .; j_gene: TRBJ2-5; d_gene: .; len: 14; CDR3nt: TGCAGCGTTGATGGTCGGGGAGTTTCAGAGACCCAGTACTTC; CDR3aa: CSVDGRGVSETQYF